The T cell receptor (beta chain) described here comes from a study of CD8 T cells in Susac syndrome. Notes on this clonotype: Its antigen is currently unknown.

General observations from the study: By the study's own acknowledgment, its TCR sequencing and HLA analysis included relatively few individuals.

Those who served as multiple sclerosis controls were treatment-naive patients with stable or active relapsing-remitting disease. Isolation of CD8+ and CD4+ T cells was performed negatively, whereas enrichment of TEMRA cells was done by FACS. RNA totalling about 0.45 to 1 ug underwent reverse transcription with random hexamers. Amplification of TCR beta CDR3 spanned 54 Vbeta and 13 Jbeta via immunoSEQ multiplex PCR. Each CDR3 protein gets one entry after TCRdb re-called the immunoSEQ multiplex PCR reads with MiXCR. The sample lists 100,000 to 150,000 distinct CDR3 sequences, around 80% seen once, with about 0.51% in the top ten. The germline gives CDR1 SGHTA, CDR2 FQGNSA. This CDR3 comprises 15 residues. Trimming shortened V by 1 base and J by 1 base, and 9 bases separated the two germline ends.

Source material: CD8+ T cells from PBMCs. The TCR comes from a human donor with multiple sclerosis. The chain recombines TRBV7-2 with TRBJ2-3; the D is unclear. The CDR3 DNA sequence: TGTGCCAGCAGCTTAGGAGGTTACGGCACAGATACGCAGTATTTT. Its translation: CASSLGGYGTDTQYF.